This T cell receptor beta chain was recorded in a study of blood T cell repertoires in COVID-19. Turning to the study itself: Donors in the United States, Italy and Spain gave samples during acute or convalescent COVID-19. T cells, B-cell-depleted T cells, or PBMCs supplied cDNA or gDNA.

Original processing methods: Nucleated cell number was recorded as an estimate derived from reference gene primer amplification. Repertoires were generated with immunoSEQ multiplex PCR, while TCRdb's copy carries only in-frame clones and drops some. Clone size and V and J calls were adopted from that table, with D and trimming inferred from the DNA. The sample records around 45,000 clones, approximately 86% being singletons. The trim removed 5 bases at V and 5 bases at J, leaving 2 bases unmatched. The CDR3 contains 14 residues. Germline values: CDR1 KGHSH, CDR2 LQKENI. The receptor was derived from a man aged 55-75 years with active COVID-19. This chain joins TRBV18 and TRBJ2-2; 10 bases match TRBD1. The material sequenced was peripheral blood. The CDR3 DNA reads TGTGCCAGCTCAAGGACAGGGGGGACCGGGGAGCTGTTTTTT. Its protein product is CASSRTGGTGELFF.